One and the same sample provided the 24 T cell receptor beta chains below, sequenced in a study of cytotoxic CD8 clonotypes in ibrutinib-treated CLL. The table came from immunoSEQ multiplex PCR; TCRdb's copy has only in-frame clones and leaves some out. The sample shows under 200,000 clones, around 80% of them seen only once. The sample here was PBMCs, taken after 24 months of ibrutinib treatment. Every receptor here comes from a human donor with chronic lymphocytic leukemia.

The chain uses TRBV30 and TRBJ1-4; no firm D call. Trimming cost V 3 bases and J 0 bases, with 17 bases left between them. CDR3 size: 17 residues. Germline lookup yields CDR1 GTSNPN and CDR2 SVGIG (reference sequence). CDR3 region: CAWRFFGTRATNEKLFF. Here the CDR3 DNA reads TGTGCCTGGAGATTTTTTGGAACACGGGCAACTAATGAAAAACTGTTTTTT.

This sequence joins TRBV28 and TRBJ2-6; D is uncertain. In germline, CDR1 is MDHEN, CDR2 SYDVKM. The CDR3 spans 16 residues. Trimming removed 1 base at V and 0 bases at J, with 7 bases between. CDR3 sequence (DNA): TGTGCCAGCAGTTTATTTGGGCTCTCTGGGGCCAACGTCCTGACTTTC. Translated: CASSLFGLSGANVLTF.

This clone was observed a few times. CDR3 sequence reads: CASSEDQNGRAFF. CDR3 DNA: TGTGCCAGCTCAGAAGACCAAAACGGGAGAGCTTTCTTT. The genes are TRBV18 and TRBJ1-1; D gene ambiguous. Trimming removed 5 bases from V and 10 bases from J, with 17 bases in between. The V gene's germline CDR1 is KGHSH and CDR2 LQKENI. The CDR3 extends over 13 amino acids.

Here the CDR3 reads CASSPGTGTYSNQPQHF. For the CDR3, the DNA is TGTGCCAGTAGTCCCGGGACAGGGACTTATAGCAATCAGCCCCAGCATTTT. The V gene is TRBV19, the J gene TRBJ1-5; the match to TRBD1 covers 9 bases. This CDR3 region has 17 residues. Trimming removed 5 bases from V and 0 bases from J; junction bases left unmatched: 8. CDR1 and CDR2 (germline): LNHDA, SQIVND (reference sequence).

J is TRBJ2-5 and V is TRBV7-2; D is perhaps TRBD1 (6 bases). The CDR3 is made up of 14 amino acids. Germline V gives CDR1 SGHTA, CDR2 FQGNSA. V was clipped by 5 bases and J by 4 bases, with 14 bases between them. This CDR3 reads CASSPLHRVETQYF. In DNA form, the CDR3 reads TGTGCCAGCAGCCCCCTACACAGGGTAGAGACCCAGTACTTC.

The CDR3 protein is CASSVRTGNTEAFF. CDR3 DNA: TGTGCCAGTAGTGTTCGGACAGGGAACACTGAAGCTTTCTTT. The chain has TRBV19 and TRBJ1-1, with 7 bases fitting TRBD1. V lost 5 bases to trimming and J lost 1 base; unmatched junction nucleotides: 4. The CDR3 is made up of 14 amino acids. The V gene's germline CDR1 is LNHDA and CDR2 SQIVND (reference sequence).

The V and J genes are TRBV11-2 and TRBJ2-7; 8 bases align to TRBD2. Germline loops: CDR1 SGHAT, CDR2 FQNNGV. With V trimmed by 5 bases and J by 6 bases, 6 bases remained unmatched. The CDR3 has 13 residues. CDR3 residues: CASSRTSPGEQYF. The CDR3, as DNA: TGTGCCAGCAGCCGGACTAGCCCCGGCGAGCAGTACTTC.

The chain is built from TRBV28 and TRBJ2-7; the match to TRBD1 covers 8 bases. The germline V gene encodes CDR1 MDHEN and CDR2 SYDVKM. Trimming took 6 bases from V and 3 from J; bases not matched to a gene: 10. The CDR3 runs to 15 residues. The CDR3 protein is CASSSTGQGFYEQYF. The DNA of the CDR3 is TGTGCCAGCAGCTCTACCGGACAGGGATTCTACGAGCAGTACTTC. Using reference TRBV28 and TRBJ2-7 for the parts outside the CDR3, the full variable domain is DVKVTQSSRYLVKRTGEKVFLECVQDMDHENMFWYRQDPGLGLRLIYFSYDVKMKEKGDIPEGYSVSREKKERFSLILESASTNQTSMYLCASSSTGQGFYEQYFGPGTRLTVT.

V gene TRBV2 combines with J gene TRBJ2-2, with 7 bases identical to TRBD1. CDR1 and CDR2 (germline): SNHLY, FYNNEI. This CDR3 region has 14 residues. With V trimmed by 6 bases and J by 6 bases, 7 bases remained unmatched. CDR3 sequence reads: CASSVQGPPGELFF. The CDR3, as DNA: TGTGCCAGCAGCGTACAGGGGCCCCCCGGGGAGCTGTTTTTT. The full variable domain, its missing parts supplied by reference TRBV2 and TRBJ2-2, is EPEVTQTPSHQVTQMGQEVILRCVPISNHLYFYWYRQILGQKVEFLVSFYNNEISEKSEIFDDQFSVERPDGSNFTLKIRSTKLEDSAMYFCASSVQGPPGELFFGEGSRLTVL.

This chain links TRBV5-6 with TRBJ1-5; possible D gene TRBD1, 5 bases. The CDR3 consists of 14 residues. Between the trimmed V and J ends, which lost 2 bases and 7 bases, there was a span of 13 bases. The germline V gene encodes CDR1 SGHDT and CDR2 YYEEEE. The CDR3 nucleotides read TGTGCCAGCAGCTTAGTCCCAGGGCAACAGCCCCAGCATTTT. This gives the protein CASSLVPGQQPQHF.

The CDR3 sequence: CASSLGSGREVSTDTQYF. CDR3 sequence (DNA): TGTGCCAGCAGCTTAGGGAGCGGCAGGGAGGTTTCCACAGATACGCAGTATTTT. The V and J genes are TRBV11-2 and TRBJ2-3, with a possible D match to TRBD2 (6 bases). The CDR3 totals 18 residues. The germline V and J ends were trimmed by 1 base and 2 bases, with 19 bases remaining between them. Germline CDR1 reads SGHAT; CDR2 reads FQNNGV.

CDR3 bases: TGCGCCAGCAGCCCGGACGGACAGGGCTCTAATCAGCCCCAGCATTTT. It is translated as CASSPDGQGSNQPQHF. V and J are TRBV5-1 and TRBJ1-5, with TRBD1 matching over 8 bases. Germline V gene lookup returns CDR1 SGHRS and CDR2 YFSETQ. V dropped 4 bases and J dropped 4; count of bases not matched to a gene: 10. The CDR3 spans 16 residues.

The sample holds one count of this clone. This chain connects TRBV21-1 to TRBJ2-2; TRBD1 is the table's D call, not checked against the DNA. TRBV21-1 corresponds to a pseudogene. There are 19 residues in the CDR3. As DNA, the CDR3 is TGTGCCAGCAGCAAAGGTGGATTTTGGGACAGGGGGTACACCGGGGAGCTGTTTTTT. Translating gives CASSKGGFWDRGYTGELFF.

This sequence joins TRBV30 and TRBJ1-5, with D maybe TRBD1 (5 bases). V dropped 1 base and J dropped 1 base, with 8 bases sitting between them. The CDR3 is 14 residues long. Per germline, CDR1 GTSNPN and CDR2 SVGIG (reference sequence). The CDR3 sequence is CAWSGRASNQPQHF. DNA for the CDR3: TGTGCCTGGAGTGGCAGGGCGAGCAATCAGCCCCAGCATTTT.

There are a few counts of this clone. The chain employs TRBV6-4 and TRBJ2-3, with 10 bases matching TRBD2. There are 15 residues in the CDR3. Looked up from germline, CDR1 is MRHNA and CDR2 is SNTAGT. V lost 5 bases to trimming and J lost 2 bases; unmatched junction nucleotides: 4. CDR3 sequence (DNA): TGTGCCAGCAGTCCCGGGACTAGCGACACAGATACGCAGTATTTT. Protein: CASSPGTSDTDTQYF.

This chain uses TRBV21-1 with TRBJ2-7; no DNA check was done on the table's D call, TRBD1. TRBV21-1 represents a pseudogene. This CDR3 is 16 amino acids long. CDR3 amino acids: CASSKVSRGTYYEQYF. CDR3 DNA sequence: TGTGCCAGCAGCAAAGTCTCAAGGGGCACCTACTACGAGCAGTACTTC.

This chain connects TRBV15 to TRBJ2-7, with D uncertain. The V end lost 5 bases, the J end lost 2 bases, and 16 bases lay between the germline ends. Germline V lookup: CDR1 LNHNV, CDR2 YYDKDF (reference sequence). CDR3 length equals 15 residues. Here the CDR3 DNA reads TGTGCCACCAGCCCATCCTTAACGAGGCCCTACGAGCAGTACTTC. The encoded protein is CATSPSLTRPYEQYF.

This sequence joins TRBV7-9 and TRBJ2-1; TRBD2 matches 12 bases. The CDR3 is 17 residues long. V lost 0 bases, J lost 7 bases, and 7 bases stayed unmatched. In germline, CDR1 is SEHNR, CDR2 FQNEAQ (reference sequence). The DNA for the CDR3 is TGTGCCAGCAGCTTAGCGCCTCGGACTAGCGGGGTGAATGAGCAGTTCTTC. The encoded protein is CASSLAPRTSGVNEQFF.

As DNA, the CDR3 is TGTGCCAGCACCCACTGGGGTTCTCAGACCCAGTACTTC. Its translation: CASTHWGSQTQYF. The chain couples TRBV6-7 to TRBJ2-5; D unclear. TRBV6-7 is reported as an ORF; its role is uncertain. Trimming took 7 bases from V and 6 from J, leaving 15 bases between them. There are 13 residues in the CDR3.

This chain connects TRBV6-1 to TRBJ2-2; TRBD1 aligns across 7 bases. CDR3 size: 14 residues. Losses at the gene ends were 7 bases for V and 3 bases for J; bases not matched to a gene: 5. Germline CDR1 and CDR2: MNHNS and SASEGT. CDR3: CASIRDRHTGELFF. The DNA of the CDR3 is TGTGCCAGCATTAGGGACAGACACACCGGGGAGCTGTTTTTT.

The genes are TRBV27 and TRBJ2-7, with 12 nucleotides matching TRBD2. The CDR3 totals 15 residues. With V trimmed by 2 bases and J by 7 bases, 6 bases remained unmatched. CDR1 is MNHEY and CDR2 is SMNVEV in the germline V gene (reference sequence). The CDR3 region is CASSLTSGRNWEQYF. The CDR3 DNA follows: TGTGCCAGCAGTTTAACTAGCGGGAGGAACTGGGAGCAGTACTTC.

CDR3 sequence reads: CAIGRRGEETQYF. CDR3 coding DNA: TGTGCCATCGGGAGGAGAGGAGAAGAGACCCAGTACTTC. The chain carries TRBV10-3 and TRBJ2-5; D possibly corresponds to TRBD2 (6 bases). Trimming left V 8 bases short and J 3 bases short, with 13 bases between. CDR3 length: 13 amino acids. Per the germline V gene, CDR1 is ENHRY and CDR2 is SYGVKD.

The chain uses TRBV5-1 and TRBJ2-1, with TRBD2 matching 12 bases. The CDR3 totals 15 residues. Trimming at V came to 2 bases and at J to 5 bases, leaving 2 bases not matched to a gene. The germline V gene has CDR1 SGHRS and CDR2 YFSETQ. The CDR3 nucleotides read TGCGCCAGCAGCTTACTAGCGGGGGGCGACAATGAGCAGTTCTTC. Amino acid sequence: CASSLLAGGDNEQFF.

The J gene is TRBJ2-3, the V gene TRBV6-4; tentative D call: TRBD1 (5 bases). Per the germline V gene, CDR1 is MRHNA and CDR2 is SNTAGT. Trimming pared 7 bases from V and 2 bases from J, leaving 10 bases between. The CDR3 consists of 13 residues. Here the CDR3 reads CASTSGFTDTQYF. In nucleotides, the CDR3 is TGTGCCAGCACCTCAGGGTTCACAGATACGCAGTATTTT.